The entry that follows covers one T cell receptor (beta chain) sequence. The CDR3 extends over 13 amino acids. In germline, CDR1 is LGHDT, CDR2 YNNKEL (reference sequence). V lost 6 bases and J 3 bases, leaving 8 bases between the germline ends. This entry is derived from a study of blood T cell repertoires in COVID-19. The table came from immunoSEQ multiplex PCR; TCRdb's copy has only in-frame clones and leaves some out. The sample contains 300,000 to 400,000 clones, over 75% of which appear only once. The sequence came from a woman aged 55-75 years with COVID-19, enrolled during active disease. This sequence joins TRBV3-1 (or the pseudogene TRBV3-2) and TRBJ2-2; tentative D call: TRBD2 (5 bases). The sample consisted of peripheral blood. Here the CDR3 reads CASRDGDTGELFF. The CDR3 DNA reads TGTGCCAGCAGGGACGGGGACACCGGGGAGCTGTTTTTT.